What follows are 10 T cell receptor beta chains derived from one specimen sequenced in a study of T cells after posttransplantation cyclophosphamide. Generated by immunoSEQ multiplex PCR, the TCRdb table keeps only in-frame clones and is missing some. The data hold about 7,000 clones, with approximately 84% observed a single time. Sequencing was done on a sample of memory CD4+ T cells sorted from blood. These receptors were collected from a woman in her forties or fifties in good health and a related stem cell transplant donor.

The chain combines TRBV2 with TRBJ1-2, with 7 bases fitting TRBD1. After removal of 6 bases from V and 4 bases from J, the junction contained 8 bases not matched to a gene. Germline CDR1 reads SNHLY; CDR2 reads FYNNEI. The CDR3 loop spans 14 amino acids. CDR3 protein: CASSPQGVSYGYTF. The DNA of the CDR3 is TGTGCCAGCAGCCCCCAGGGGGTTTCCTATGGCTACACCTTC.

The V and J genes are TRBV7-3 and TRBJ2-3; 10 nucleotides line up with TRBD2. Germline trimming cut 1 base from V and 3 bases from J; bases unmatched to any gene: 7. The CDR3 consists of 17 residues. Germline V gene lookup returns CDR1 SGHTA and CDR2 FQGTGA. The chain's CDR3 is CASSLNGAGGGTDTQYF. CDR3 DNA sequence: TGTGCCAGCAGCTTAAATGGAGCGGGAGGGGGTACAGATACGCAGTATTTT.

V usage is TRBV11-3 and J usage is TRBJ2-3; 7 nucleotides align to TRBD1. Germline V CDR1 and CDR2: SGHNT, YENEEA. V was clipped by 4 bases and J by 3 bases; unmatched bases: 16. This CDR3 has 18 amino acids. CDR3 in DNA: TGTGCCAGCAGCTCTTCGACAGGGTGGTTTGGTGGTACAGATACGCAGTATTTT. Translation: CASSSSTGWFGGTDTQYF.

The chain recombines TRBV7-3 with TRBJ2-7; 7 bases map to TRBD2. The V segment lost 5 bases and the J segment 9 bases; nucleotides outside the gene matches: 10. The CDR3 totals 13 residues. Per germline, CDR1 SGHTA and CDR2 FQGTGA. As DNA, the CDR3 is TGTGCCAGCAGCGCCCGCGGGAGTCGGGCGCAGTACTTC. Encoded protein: CASSARGSRAQYF.

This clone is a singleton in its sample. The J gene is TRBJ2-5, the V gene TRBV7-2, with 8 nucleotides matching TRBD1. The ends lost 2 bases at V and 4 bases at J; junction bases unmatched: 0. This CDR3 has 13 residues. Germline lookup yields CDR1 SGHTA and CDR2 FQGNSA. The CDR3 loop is CASSLTGGETQYF. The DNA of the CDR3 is TGTGCCAGCAGCTTAACAGGGGGAGAGACCCAGTACTTC.

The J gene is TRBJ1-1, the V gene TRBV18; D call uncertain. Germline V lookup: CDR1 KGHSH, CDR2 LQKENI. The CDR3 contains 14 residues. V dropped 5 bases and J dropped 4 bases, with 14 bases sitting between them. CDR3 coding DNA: TGTGCCAGCTCAAACGGAGGAGGGAGCACTGAAGCTTTCTTT. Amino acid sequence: CASSNGGGSTEAFF.

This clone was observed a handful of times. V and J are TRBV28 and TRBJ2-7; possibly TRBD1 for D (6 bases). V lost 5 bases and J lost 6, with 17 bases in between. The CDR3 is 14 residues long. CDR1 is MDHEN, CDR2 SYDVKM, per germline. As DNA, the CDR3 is TGTGCCAGCAGTGGGGGCCAGGTCCCTTCCGAGCAGTACTTC. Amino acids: CASSGGQVPSEQYF.

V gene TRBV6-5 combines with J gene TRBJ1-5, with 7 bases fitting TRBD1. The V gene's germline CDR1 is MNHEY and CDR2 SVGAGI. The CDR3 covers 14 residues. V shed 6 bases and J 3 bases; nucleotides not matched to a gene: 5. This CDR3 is CASSRQGPNQPQHF. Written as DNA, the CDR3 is TGTGCCAGCAGCCGACAGGGACCCAATCAGCCCCAGCATTTT.

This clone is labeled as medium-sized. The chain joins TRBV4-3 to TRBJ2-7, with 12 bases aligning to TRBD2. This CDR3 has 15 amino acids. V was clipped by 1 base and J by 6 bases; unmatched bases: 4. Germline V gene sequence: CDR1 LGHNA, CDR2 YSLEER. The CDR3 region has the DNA TGCGCCAGCAGCCAAGGGACTAGCGGGACATCCGAGCAGTACTTC. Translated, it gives CASSQGTSGTSEQYF.

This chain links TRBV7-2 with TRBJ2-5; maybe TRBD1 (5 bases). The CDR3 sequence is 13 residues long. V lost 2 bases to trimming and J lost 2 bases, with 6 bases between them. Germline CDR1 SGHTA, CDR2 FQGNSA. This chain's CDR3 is CASSLRGQETQYF. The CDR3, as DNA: TGTGCCAGCAGCTTAAGGGGTCAAGAGACCCAGTACTTC.